The clone carrying this T cell receptor (beta chain) showed up many times. The data originate from a study of T cells in Graves' hyperthyroidism and ophthalmopathy. Authors of the study amplified TCR beta CDR3 regions from RNA transcripts. RT-PCR in the first round (using the HTBI primer set) targeted the TCR CDR3. TCRdb called the multiplex PCR reads again in MiXCR, with one record for every CDR3 protein. The table has hundreds of thousands of distinct CDR3 sequences, around 14% seen once; the top ten hold under 30%. Trimming removed 11 bases at V and 2 bases at J, with 12 bases between. CDR1 MDHEN and CDR2 SYDVKM come from the germline V gene. CDR3 length: 12 residues. It was uncontrolled infection, other autoimmune disease, pregnancy or lactation that excluded patients.

Source material: blood. The chain combines TRBV28 with TRBJ2-5; unclear D gene. The receptor comes from a woman aged 25 to 39 with Graves' hyperthyroidism. CDR3 coding DNA: TGTGCCTCAGCCGACGGGCAAGAGACCCAGTACTTC. Its protein product is CASADGQETQYF.